The T cell receptor beta chain described here comes from a study of early T cells in non-severe SARS-CoV-2 infection. Findings of the study overall: Sequences matched to VDJdb favored anti-spike CD8 responses, while private and CD4 specificities were missed.

This clonotype was recorded a few times. As yet, its antigen is unknown. From the 5' RACE reads, TCRdb called clonotypes with MiXCR, one entry per CDR3 protein. The top ten clones hold about 3.4% of a sample with 50,000 to 60,000 distinct CDR3 sequences, about 7.7% of them seen once. The sequencing sample was made of whole blood. This TCR was sampled from an adult who was a healthcare worker with PCR-confirmed SARS-CoV-2 infection or an uninfected control (not recorded which).

CDR3 residues: CASSHRQGAYGYTF. The DNA of the CDR3 is TGTGCCAGCAGCCACAGACAGGGGGCCTATGGCTACACCTTC. The genes are TRBV2 and TRBJ1-2; 10 bases are shared with TRBD1. From germline, CDR1 is SNHLY and CDR2 FYNNEI. The CDR3 consists of 14 residues. Trimming at V came to 6 bases and at J to 4 bases, leaving 5 bases not matched to a gene.